These T cell receptor beta chains were read from a single sample in a study of blood T cell repertoires in COVID-19. Sequencing was performed with immunoSEQ multiplex PCR; in TCRdb, only in-frame clones are kept and a portion is missing. This sample has 150,000 or so clones; about 86% occur once, and the top ten carry around 20%. The specimen was peripheral blood. These receptors all come from a woman aged 80 or over with acute or convalescent COVID-19. Each CDR3 is given with its conserved first and last residue. D genes are given only for firm matches. The listing skips clone size in some rows; elsewhere it reads once, few, many or a size class.

CDR3 DNA	CDR3 protein	clone size	V gene	D gene	J gene
TGCAGTGCTCGTGATACAGGCTACAATCAGCCCCAGCATTTT	CSARDTGYNQPQHF	many	TRBV20-1	.	TRBJ1-5
TGTGCCAGCAGCGTAGCGAGCGTAAACACCGGGGAGCTGTTTTTT	CASSVASVNTGELFF	few	TRBV9	.	TRBJ2-2
TGTGCCAGCTCACCCTGGCCGGGACGGGGGTTGGAAAAACTGTTTTTT	CASSPWPGRGLEKLFF	once	TRBV18	.	TRBJ1-4
TGCGCCAGCAGCCAAGATCCTTATTTGGGACAGACGATTTTT	CASSQDPYLGQTIF	.	TRBV4-1	TRBD1	TRBJ1-4
TGTGCCAGCAGCTTGGAGTCTGGGGCGGGAAACACCATATATTTT	CASSLESGAGNTIYF	.	TRBV5-4	.	TRBJ1-3
TGTGCCGTTGACGGGACTCTAACCTACGAGCAGTACTTC	CAVDGTLTYEQYF	.	TRBV28	.	TRBJ2-7
TGTGCCAGCAGCCAACCTCGCGGTCGGCAGTACTTC	CASSQPRGRQYF	.	TRBV14	.	TRBJ2-7
TGTGCCAGCAGCCCAGCCCAGGGCGCGAACACTGAAGCTTTCTTT	CASSPAQGANTEAFF	.	TRBV7-3	.	TRBJ1-1
TGTGCCAGCAGCCCTATAGCGGGGGTCGGTGTCGGGGAGCTGTTTTTT	CASSPIAGVGVGELFF	.	TRBV3-1/TRBV3-2	TRBD2	TRBJ2-2
TGTGCCAGCAGCCACCTGGGCTATGAGCAGTTCTTC	CASSHLGYEQFF	.	TRBV3-1/TRBV3-2	.	TRBJ2-1
TGTGCCATAAACAGGGGCGGGACTGAAGCTTTCTTT	CAINRGGTEAFF	.	TRBV6-5	TRBD1	TRBJ1-1
TGTGCCAGCATTGGGACAGGGTTAGTAGCAAGTCAGCCCCAGCATTTT	CASIGTGLVASQPQHF	.	TRBV28	TRBD1	TRBJ1-5
TGTGCCAGCAGCTTAGAATCAAGGGCTAGCGGGAGGGGGGAGCAGTTCTTC	CASSLESRASGRGEQFF	.	TRBV7-6	TRBD2	TRBJ2-1
TGTGCCAGTAGTTTGGACAATGGCTACACCTTC	CASSLDNGYTF	.	TRBV19	.	TRBJ1-2
TGTGCCAGCAGCTTAGCCGGGACAGGGGACACCCGGATTAACTATGGCTACACCTTC	CASSLAGTGDTRINYGYTF	.	TRBV7-9	TRBD1	TRBJ1-2
TGCGCCAGCAGCTTAACAGGGGATCGGGAGACCCAGTACTTC	CASSLTGDRETQYF	few	TRBV5-1	TRBD1	TRBJ2-5
TGTGCCAGCAACTTAGCTCGCTACTACGAGCAGTACTTC	CASNLARYYEQYF	.	TRBV7-2	.	TRBJ2-7
TGCGCCAGCAGGATTTCCGGGACTAGAAATGAGCAGTTCTTC	CASRISGTRNEQFF	.	TRBV5-1	TRBD2	TRBJ2-1
TGTGCCAGCTCACCAGAGGTATCTAATGAAAAACTGTTTTTT	CASSPEVSNEKLFF	.	TRBV18	.	TRBJ1-4
TGTGCCAGCAGGTTAGGACAGGTCCCCTACGAGCAGTACTTC	CASRLGQVPYEQYF	.	TRBV28	TRBD1	TRBJ2-7
TGTGCCAGCAGTCCTGCTCCAGGGGCCCTTTCTAGCTATGGCTACACCTTC	CASSPAPGALSSYGYTF	.	TRBV27	.	TRBJ1-2
TGTGCCAGCAGTTCTCCGGGACAGAATAACTATGGCTACACCTTC	CASSSPGQNNYGYTF	.	TRBV27	TRBD1	TRBJ1-2
TGCAGTGCTAGTTCCACCTACGCGGGACTAGCGGGGGGGTACTCCTACAATGAGCAGTTCTTC	CSASSTYAGLAGGYSYNEQFF	.	TRBV20-1	TRBD2	TRBJ2-1
TGTGCCAGCAGTTCCAGGGGAACTGAAGCTTTCTTT	CASSSRGTEAFF	.	TRBV6-6	.	TRBJ1-1
TGTGCCAGCAGTTACCTACAGGGGGCTGGCGGGGAGCTGTTTTTT	CASSYLQGAGGELFF	few	TRBV6-5	TRBD1	TRBJ2-2
TGTGCCAGCAGTTTCGTCAGGGGGCCTGGTGAAGCTTTCTTT	CASSFVRGPGEAFF	.	TRBV6-5	TRBD1	TRBJ1-1
TGTGCCAGCAGTCGGGATAGGCGGGAGGAGAACTTC	CASSRDRREENF	.	TRBV28	TRBD2	TRBJ2-5
TGTGCCAGACCTACCCGGGACAGGACTACAACTAATGAAAAACTGTTTTTT	CARPTRDRTTTNEKLFF	few	TRBV6-4	TRBD1	TRBJ1-4
TGTGCCACCAGCAGAGATCTTAGCGGGAACTTTCCCTACGAGCAGTACTTC	CATSRDLSGNFPYEQYF	.	TRBV15	TRBD2	TRBJ2-7